This TCR beta chain stems from a study of early T cells in non-severe SARS-CoV-2 infection. Study findings and constraints: Matching results from VDJdb favored anti-spike CD8 responses, leaving private and CD4 specificities undetected.

Attachment of unique molecular identifiers was made to individual cDNA molecules. TCRdb reanalysed the 5' RACE reads using MiXCR and keeps one entry per CDR3 protein. The sample includes tens of thousands of distinct CDR3 sequences, around 6.5% seen only once; the top ten take over 2.5%. This clonotype showed up many times. Its antigen is undetermined. This clonotype was obtained from an adult who was a healthcare worker with PCR-confirmed SARS-CoV-2 infection or an uninfected control (not recorded which). The specimen comprised whole blood, sampled at baseline.

Here the CDR3 reads CASSQDSQGRGGYTF. Written as DNA, the CDR3 is TGCGCCAGCAGCCAAGATTCCCAGGGGCGCGGTGGCTACACCTTC. The chain combines TRBV4-3 with TRBJ1-2; possible D gene TRBD1, 6 bases. The CDR3 consists of 15 residues. Looked up from germline, CDR1 is LGHNA and CDR2 is YSLEER. The V and J ends lost 0 bases and 7 bases respectively, with 15 bases between them.